This T cell receptor beta chain was recovered during a study of identical twins. This clonotype was counted many times. Trimming shortened V by 0 bases and J by 0 bases, and 12 bases separated the two germline ends. Germline V CDR1 and CDR2: LGHDT, YNNKEL (reference sequence). The CDR3 extends over 17 amino acids. TCRdb reanalysed the 5' RACE reads using MiXCR and keeps one entry per CDR3 protein. The table has hundreds of thousands of distinct CDR3 sequences, 9% to 15% seen once. The sample also formed part of further work on yellow fever vaccine responses in identical twins.

The chain has TRBV3-1 and TRBJ2-1, with a possible D match to TRBD2 (6 bases). Sequenced sample: CD8+ T cells sorted from blood. The TCR originated in a woman aged 18-29 years in good health. The CDR3 spells CASSQDGTFNSYNEQFF. CDR3 sequence (DNA): TGTGCCAGCAGCCAAGACGGGACTTTCAACTCCTACAATGAGCAGTTCTTC.